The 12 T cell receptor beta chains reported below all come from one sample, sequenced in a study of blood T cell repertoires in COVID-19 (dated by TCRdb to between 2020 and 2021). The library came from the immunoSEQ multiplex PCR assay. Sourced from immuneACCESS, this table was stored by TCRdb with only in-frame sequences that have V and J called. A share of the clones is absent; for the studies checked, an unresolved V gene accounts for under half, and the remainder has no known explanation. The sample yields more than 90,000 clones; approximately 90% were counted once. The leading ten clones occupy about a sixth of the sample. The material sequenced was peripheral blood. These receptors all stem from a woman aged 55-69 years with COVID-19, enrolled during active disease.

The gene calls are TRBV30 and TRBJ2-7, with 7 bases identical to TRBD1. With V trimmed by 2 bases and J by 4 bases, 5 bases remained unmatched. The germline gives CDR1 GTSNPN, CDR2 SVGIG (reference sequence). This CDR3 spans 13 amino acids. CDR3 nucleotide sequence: TGTGCCTGGAGTAGACAGGGTTGGTACGAGCAGTACTTC. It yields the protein CAWSRQGWYEQYF.

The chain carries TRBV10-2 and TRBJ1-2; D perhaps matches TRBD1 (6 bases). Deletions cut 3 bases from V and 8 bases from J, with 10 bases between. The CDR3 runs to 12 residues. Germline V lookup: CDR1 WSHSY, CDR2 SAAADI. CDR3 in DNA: TGCGCCAGCAGTGAAGGGGGATGGGGCTACACCTTC. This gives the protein CASSEGGWGYTF.

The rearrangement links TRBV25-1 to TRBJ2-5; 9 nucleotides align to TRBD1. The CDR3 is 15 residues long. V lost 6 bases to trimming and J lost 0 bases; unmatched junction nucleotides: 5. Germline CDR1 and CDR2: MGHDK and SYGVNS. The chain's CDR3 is CASSSRDRDQETQYF. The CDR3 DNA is TGTGCCAGCAGCAGCCGGGACAGGGACCAAGAGACCCAGTACTTC.

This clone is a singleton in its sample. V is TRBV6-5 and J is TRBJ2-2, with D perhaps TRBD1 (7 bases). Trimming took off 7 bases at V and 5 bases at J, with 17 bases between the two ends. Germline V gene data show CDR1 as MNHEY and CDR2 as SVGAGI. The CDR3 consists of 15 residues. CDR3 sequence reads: CASKLRDSLTGELFF. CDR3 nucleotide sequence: TGTGCCAGCAAGCTGCGGGACAGCCTTACCGGGGAGCTGTTTTTT.

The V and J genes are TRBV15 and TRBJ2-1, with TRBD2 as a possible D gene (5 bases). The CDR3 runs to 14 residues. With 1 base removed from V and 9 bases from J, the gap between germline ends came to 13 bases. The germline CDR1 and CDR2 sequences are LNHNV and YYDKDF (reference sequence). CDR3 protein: CATSRGWLASEQFF. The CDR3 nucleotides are TGTGCCACCAGCAGAGGGTGGCTAGCCAGTGAGCAGTTCTTC.

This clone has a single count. CDR3 loop: CASRITGGGQPQHF. The DNA for the CDR3 is TGTGCCAGCAGGATCACAGGGGGAGGGCAGCCCCAGCATTTT. This rearrangement joins TRBV28 to TRBJ1-5, with 8 bases matching TRBD1. The V gene's germline CDR1 is MDHEN and CDR2 SYDVKM. V was clipped by 6 bases and J by 7 bases; unmatched bases: 8. The CDR3 loop spans 14 amino acids.

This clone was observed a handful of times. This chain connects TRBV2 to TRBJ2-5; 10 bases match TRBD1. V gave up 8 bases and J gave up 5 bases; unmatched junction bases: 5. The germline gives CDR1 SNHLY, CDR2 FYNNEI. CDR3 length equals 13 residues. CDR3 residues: CASDRGQLETQYF. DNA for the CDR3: TGTGCCAGCGACAGGGGGCAACTGGAGACCCAGTACTTC.

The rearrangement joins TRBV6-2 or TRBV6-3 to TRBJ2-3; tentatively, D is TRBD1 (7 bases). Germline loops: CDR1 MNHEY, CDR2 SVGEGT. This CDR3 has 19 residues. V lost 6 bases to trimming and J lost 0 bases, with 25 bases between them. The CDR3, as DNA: TGTGCCAGCAGCTCCCATGGAGGGGGCAACGTACGTAGCACAGATACGCAGTATTTT. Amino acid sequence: CASSSHGGGNVRSTDTQYF.

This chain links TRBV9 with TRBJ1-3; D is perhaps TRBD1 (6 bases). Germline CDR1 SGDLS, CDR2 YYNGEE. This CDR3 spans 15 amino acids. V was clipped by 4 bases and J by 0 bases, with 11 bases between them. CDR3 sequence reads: CASSTTGPSGNTIYF. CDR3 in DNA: TGTGCCAGCAGCACGACAGGCCCCTCTGGAAACACCATATATTTT.

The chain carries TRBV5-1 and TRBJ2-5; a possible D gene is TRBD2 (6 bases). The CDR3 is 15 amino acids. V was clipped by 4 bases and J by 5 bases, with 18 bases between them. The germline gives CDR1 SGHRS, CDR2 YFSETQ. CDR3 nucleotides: TGCGCCAGCAGCACGAGACTAGACTCTAAGGAGACCCAGTACTTC. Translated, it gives CASSTRLDSKETQYF. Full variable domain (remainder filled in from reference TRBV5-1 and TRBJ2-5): KAGVTQTPRYLIKTRGQQVTLSCSPISGHRSVSWYQQTPGQGLQFLFEYFSETQRNKGNFPGRFSGRQFSNSRSEMNVSTLELGDSALYLCASSTRLDSKETQYFGPGTRLLVL.

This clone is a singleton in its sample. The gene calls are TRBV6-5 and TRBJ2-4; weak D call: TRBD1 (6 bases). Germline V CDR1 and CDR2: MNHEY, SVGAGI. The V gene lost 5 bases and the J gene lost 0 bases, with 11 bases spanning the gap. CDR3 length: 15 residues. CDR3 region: CASSPRRGAKNIQYF. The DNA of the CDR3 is TGTGCCAGCAGTCCCCGCAGGGGAGCCAAAAACATTCAGTACTTC.

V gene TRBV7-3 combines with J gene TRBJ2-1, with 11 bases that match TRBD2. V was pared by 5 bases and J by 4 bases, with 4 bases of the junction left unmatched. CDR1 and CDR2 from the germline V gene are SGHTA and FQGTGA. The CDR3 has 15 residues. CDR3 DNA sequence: TGTGCCAGCAGCCCCCTAGCGGGGGGTTACAATGAGCAGTTCTTC. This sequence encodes CASSPLAGGYNEQFF.